The sample holds one count of the clone carrying this T cell receptor beta chain. What it binds is not known. This clone may be a read error of a much larger clone one base away. Genomic DNA, the template, was used for profiling of the TCR beta VDJ and CDR3. One entry per CDR3 protein, called by TCRdb with MiXCR from the reads. The sample yields 450,000 to 550,000 distinct CDR3 sequences, roughly 34% seen once. The data belong to a study of CD8+CD57+ T cells in acquired aplastic anemia. Overall study: Sorted CD4+ and CD8+ cells yielded DNA averaging approximately 3.4 ug.

Findings of the study overall: About 27 shared CD8+ CDR3s appeared highly expressed within patients' immunodominant clones.

CDR3 length equals 16 residues. V was clipped by 0 bases and J by 4 bases, with 13 bases between them. CDR1 SGHAT and CDR2 FQDESV come from the germline V gene (reference sequence). CD8+CD57+ cell expansion had been shown by flow cytometry in patients chosen for sequencing. Among the patients, all had severe acquired aplastic anemia. The TCR comes from a human donor with aplastic anemia. Sequenced material: sorted CD4+, CD8+, or CD8+CD57+ T cells (not recorded which) from PBMCs. This sequence joins TRBV11-1 and TRBJ1-5; no clear D. The CDR3 nucleotides are TGTGCCAGCAGCTTAGCGTTGAGGGCAGCAAATCAGCCCCAGCATTTT. Encoded protein: CASSLALRAANQPQHF.